This T cell receptor beta chain was captured in a study of blood T cells in healthy people across ages. A second PCR, run for about 6 to 11 cycles, used a sample-barcoded 5' primer plus a J-beta primer mix. TCRdb re-analysed the 5' RACE reads in MiXCR, keeping a single row per CDR3 protein. The sample yields 500,000 to 700,000 distinct CDR3 sequences, approximately 30% seen once. The CDR3 is 15 residues long. The germline CDR1 and CDR2 sequences are GTSNPN and SVGIG (reference sequence). Trimming removed 8 bases at V and 4 bases at J, with 23 bases between. V is TRBV30 and J is TRBJ1-2; no firm D call. Material: blood. The source of this sequence is a woman over 75 in good health. CDR3 region: CAHRPARGGGYGYTF. The CDR3 nucleotides are TGTGCCCATCGGCCGGCCCGGGGAGGAGGCTATGGCTACACCTTC. The entire variable domain, with the rest obtained from reference TRBV30 and TRBJ1-2, is as follows: SQTIHQWPATLVQPVGSPLSLECTVEGTSNPNLYWYRQAAGRGLQLLFYSVGIGQISSEVPQNLSASRPQDRQFILSSKKLLLSDSGFYLCAHRPARGGGYGYTFGSGTRLTVV.